A single sample is the source of the 27 T cell receptor beta chains below, sequenced in a study of CD8+ T cells in alopecia areata. After isolation, RNA underwent reverse transcription to generate cDNA as the sequencing template. This table comes from immunoSEQ multiplex PCR, and its TCRdb copy is limited to in-frame clones, with some not included. The sample yields around 140,000 clones, 51% seen once. Specimen: CD4+ T cells sorted from blood, collected at week 0. These receptors were taken from a human donor with alopecia areata.

CDR3 region: CASNRGSSGANVLTF. The DNA of the CDR3 is TGCGCCAGCAACAGGGGGTCCTCTGGGGCCAACGTCCTGACTTTC. The chain recombines TRBV4-1 with TRBJ2-6; 8 bases map to TRBD1. The CDR3 totals 15 residues. V was clipped by 7 bases and J by 0 bases; unmatched bases: 2. Germline lookup yields CDR1 MGHRA and CDR2 YSYEKL.

This clone was recorded only once. This rearrangement joins TRBV29-1 to TRBJ2-1; D is undetermined. Germline V gene data show CDR1 as SQVTM and CDR2 as ANQGSEA. With 0 bases removed from V and 10 bases from J, the gap between germline ends came to 7 bases. There are 11 residues in the CDR3. CDR3 coding DNA: TGCAGCGTTGAAGAAGCCCGAGAGCAGTTCTTC. It specifies CSVEEAREQFF.

Many counts were recorded for this clone. The chain recombines TRBV15 with TRBJ2-3; 14 nucleotides align to TRBD2. J lost 6 bases, V lost 4 bases, and 6 bases had no gene match. This CDR3 has 16 amino acids. Germline V gene sequence: CDR1 LNHNV, CDR2 YYDKDF (reference sequence). CDR3 amino acids: CATSTMTSGRADTQYF. The CDR3 coding sequence is TGTGCCACCAGCACAATGACTAGCGGGAGGGCCGATACGCAGTATTTT.

This clone is medium-sized (0.01 to 0.1%). The V and J genes are TRBV4-3 and TRBJ2-1; tentatively, D is TRBD2 (5 bases). Trimming stripped 4 bases from V and 6 bases from J, with 7 bases between. The CDR3 runs to 12 residues. Per the germline V gene, CDR1 is LGHNA and CDR2 is YSLEER. CDR3 DNA sequence: TGCGCCAGCAGCCGGACTGTCAATGAGCAGTTCTTC. Amino acids: CASSRTVNEQFF.

V and J are TRBV30 and TRBJ1-1; no definite D call. V was clipped by 1 base and J by 1 base, with 10 bases between them. The CDR3 totals 14 residues. CDR1 and CDR2 from the germline V gene are GTSNPN and SVGIG (reference sequence). Here the CDR3 DNA reads TGTGCCTGGAGTGGGGCCAGCGGGAACACTGAAGCTTTCTTT. This gives the protein CAWSGASGNTEAFF.

V is TRBV5-1 and J is TRBJ2-1, with D perhaps given as TRBD1 or TRBD2 (5 bases each). CDR1 is SGHRS, CDR2 YFSETQ, per germline. Trimming removed 1 base from V and 4 bases from J, with 9 bases in between. The CDR3 extends over 14 amino acids. The CDR3 loop is CASSLMGRYNEQFF. CDR3 bases: TGCGCCAGCAGCTTGATGGGACGGTACAATGAGCAGTTCTTC.

V is TRBV5-4 and J is TRBJ1-1, with TRBD1 matching over 8 bases. This CDR3 comprises 15 residues. V shed 4 bases, J shed 4 bases, and the junction held 9 bases outside the gene matches. The germline V gene has CDR1 SGHNT and CDR2 YYREEE (reference sequence). The CDR3 loop reads CASSPGPDRGTEAFF. For the CDR3, the DNA is TGTGCCAGCAGCCCTGGTCCCGACAGGGGCACTGAAGCTTTCTTT.

This clone was detected only a few times. The chain is built from TRBV29-1 and TRBJ2-1, with 7 bases identical to TRBD2. V shed 3 bases and J 8 bases; nucleotides not matched to a gene: 7. This CDR3 region has 13 residues. Germline CDR1 reads SQVTM; CDR2 reads ANQGSEA. In nucleotides, the CDR3 is TGCAGCGTTGAGACCCCCCGGGAGGATGAGCAGTTCTTC. Translated, it gives CSVETPREDEQFF.

As regards this clone: Relative to the germline gene, one junction end is altered; a read error may explain this. The gene calls are TRBV7-2 and TRBJ2-7; TRBD2 agrees at 10 bases. CDR1 and CDR2 from the germline V gene are SGHTA and FQGNSA. The CDR3 is made up of 17 amino acids. The DNA of the CDR3 is TGTGCCAGCAGCCTACCCCCGAAGCGGCAGCGGGAGGGCCGGGGGGACTTC. This translates into CASSLPPKRQREGRGDF.

This sequence joins TRBV6-5 and TRBJ2-3; 10 positions match TRBD2. This CDR3 spans 15 amino acids. CDR1 is MNHEY and CDR2 is SVGAGI in the germline V gene. Trimming cost V 5 bases and J 3 bases; bases outside gene matches: 5. In nucleotides, the CDR3 is TGTGCCAGCAGTCCTCTAGCGGGAGTTACAGATACGCAGTATTTT. Its protein is CASSPLAGVTDTQYF.

This clone was counted only a few times. The CDR3 region is CSVGLTQGTEAFF. CDR3 DNA sequence: TGCAGCGTTGGGCTGACCCAGGGCACTGAAGCTTTCTTT. J is TRBJ1-1 and V is TRBV29-1, with D perhaps matching TRBD1 (5 bases). The CDR3 length is 13 residues. Germline lookup yields CDR1 SQVTM and CDR2 ANQGSEA. V was shortened by 4 bases and J by 4 bases, with 13 bases between the two germline ends.

The chain combines TRBV29-1 with TRBJ2-1, with D possibly being TRBD2 (7 bases). Trimming removed 7 bases at V and 0 bases at J, with 10 bases between. The CDR3 spans 13 residues. Germline V gene lookup returns CDR1 SQVTM and CDR2 ANQGSEA. The CDR3: CSGGGTSYNEQFF. CDR3 nucleotides: TGCAGCGGGGGGGGCACCTCCTACAATGAGCAGTTCTTC.

This clone was observed a few times. The sample holds other DNA sequences that translate to the same CDR3. The V gene is TRBV29-1, the J gene TRBJ1-5; D remains unclear. V lost 4 bases and J lost 4, with 8 bases in between. CDR1 and CDR2 (germline): SQVTM, ANQGSEA. The CDR3 totals 12 residues. CDR3 protein: CSVGGGNQPQHF. The CDR3 DNA sequence: TGCAGCGTTGGCGGAGGTAATCAGCCCCAGCATTTT. The full variable domain, with the rest looked up from reference TRBV29-1 and TRBJ1-5, is SAVISQKPSRDICQRGTSLTIQCQVDSQVTMMFWYRQQPGQSLTLIATANQGSEATYESGFVIDKFPISRPNLTFSTLTVSNMSPEDSSIYLCSVGGGNQPQHFGDGTRLSIL.

The V call is TRBV15, the J call TRBJ2-7, with D possibly being TRBD2 (6 bases). Germline lookup yields CDR1 LNHNV and CDR2 YYDKDF (reference sequence). V lost 0 bases, J lost 4 bases, and 13 bases lay in between. The CDR3 totals 15 residues. CDR3 bases: TGTGCCACCAGCAGAGATCCGGAGGGTTGGTACGAGCAGTACTTC. Translation: CATSRDPEGWYEQYF.

CDR3 region: CASSPTGSTEAFF. The CDR3 nucleotides read TGTGCCAGCAGTCCTACAGGGTCCACTGAAGCTTTCTTT. The chain recombines TRBV9 with TRBJ1-1; D perhaps matches TRBD1 (6 bases). CDR3 length equals 13 residues. Looked up from germline, CDR1 is SGDLS and CDR2 is YYNGEE. The ends were cut back, 5 bases at V and 4 bases at J, with 12 bases in the middle.

The CDR3 DNA follows: TGTGCCAGCAGTGATCCCTGGACTAGCGGGGGAAAAGAGACCCAGTACTTC. Translation: CASSDPWTSGGKETQYF. The chain links TRBV25-1 to TRBJ2-5; 13 nucleotides align to TRBD2. Germline-derived CDR1 and CDR2 are MGHDK and SYGVNS. Trimming took 3 bases from V and 3 from J; bases not matched to a gene: 7. This CDR3 is built from 17 residues.

The chain is built from TRBV30 and TRBJ1-1; D is unresolved. Trimming took off 0 bases at V and 4 bases at J, with 6 bases between the two ends. CDR3 size: 12 residues. Germline V lookup: CDR1 GTSNPN, CDR2 SVGIG (reference sequence). The CDR3 coding sequence is TGTGCCTGGAGTGTACGCATCACTGAAGCTTTCTTT. Protein: CAWSVRITEAFF.

The rearrangement joins TRBV6-5 to TRBJ2-7, with 12 bases identical to TRBD2. The ends lost 0 bases at V and 7 bases at J; junction bases unmatched: 7. Germline V lookup: CDR1 MNHEY, CDR2 SVGAGI. The length of the CDR3 is 16 residues. CDR3 residues: CASSYSTSGGLVEQYF. The CDR3 DNA is TGTGCCAGCAGTTACTCGACTAGCGGGGGCTTAGTGGAGCAGTACTTC.

CDR3 DNA: TGTGCCTGGACTCATACCGGGACAGGCGGCTACACCTTC. Amino acid sequence: CAWTHTGTGGYTF. The V gene is TRBV30, the J gene TRBJ1-2, with 8 bases aligning to TRBD1. The V gene's germline CDR1 is GTSNPN and CDR2 SVGIG (reference sequence). After removal of 4 bases from V and 8 bases from J, the junction contained 9 bases not matched to a gene. This CDR3 comprises 13 residues.

In DNA, the CDR3 is TGTGCCAGCAGCGCTCAAGGAGGGGCTCTAGGGGAGACCCAGTACTTC. Residues: CASSAQGGALGETQYF. The chain carries TRBV9 and TRBJ2-5; weak D call: TRBD2 (6 bases). Germline V lookup: CDR1 SGDLS, CDR2 YYNGEE. The V end was cut by 3 bases, the J end by 5 bases, with 20 bases between. The CDR3 extends over 16 amino acids.

This clone was counted only a few times. This chain joins TRBV5-1 and TRBJ2-5, with TRBD2 identical over 10 bases. Unmatched junction bases numbered 11, after V lost 4 bases and J lost 5 bases. The CDR3 loop spans 16 amino acids. Germline V gene lookup returns CDR1 SGHRS and CDR2 YFSETQ. CDR3 region: CASSPQAGGTAETQYF. CDR3 coding DNA: TGCGCCAGCAGCCCCCAAGCGGGAGGGACCGCGGAGACCCAGTACTTC.

This clone showed up just once. The chain recombines TRBV27 with TRBJ2-2, with 8 bases lining up with TRBD2. CDR1 MNHEY and CDR2 SMNVEV come from the germline V gene (reference sequence). Trimming took 5 bases from V and 4 from J; bases not matched to a gene: 6. The CDR3 extends over 15 amino acids. The CDR3 DNA reads TGTGCCAGCAGTCCACGGGGGGGTTCCACCGGGGAGCTGTTTTTT. Protein product: CASSPRGGSTGELFF.

V is TRBV2 and J is TRBJ2-1, with D possibly being TRBD1 (6 bases). V gave up 6 bases and J gave up 7 bases, with 13 bases separating them. The CDR3 spans 13 residues. Germline V gene lookup returns CDR1 SNHLY and CDR2 FYNNEI. CDR3 region: CASRSTGLNEQFF. The CDR3 DNA follows: TGTGCCAGCAGGTCAACAGGGCTGAATGAGCAGTTCTTC. The whole variable domain, remainder taken from reference TRBV2 and TRBJ2-1, is EPEVTQTPSHQVTQMGQEVILRCVPISNHLYFYWYRQILGQKVEFLVSFYNNEISEKSEIFDDQFSVERPDGSNFTLKIRSTKLEDSAMYFCASRSTGLNEQFFGPGTRLTVL.

V and J are TRBV6-5 and TRBJ2-5, with D perhaps TRBD1 (6 bases). Between the trimmed V and J ends, which lost 4 bases and 4 bases, there was a span of 19 bases. Germline assignment: CDR1 MNHEY and CDR2 SVGAGI. The CDR3 is 16 amino acids. CDR3 sequence (DNA): TGTGCCAGCAGTTCGGTTACAGGGTTTCTCGGAGAGACCCAGTACTTC. Translating it yields CASSSVTGFLGETQYF.

J is TRBJ2-2 and V is TRBV7-9, with D perhaps TRBD2 (6 bases). Germline CDR1 and CDR2: SEHNR and FQNEAQ (reference sequence). The CDR3 loop spans 13 amino acids. Trimming took off 11 bases at V and 7 bases at J, with 17 bases between the two ends. The DNA for the CDR3 is TGTGCCGGTCGCCGGGAGTATAACGGGGAGCTGTTTTTT. Translating gives CAGRREYNGELFF.

V usage is TRBV14 and J usage is TRBJ1-1; D gene uncertain. Trimming took off 2 bases at V and 3 bases at J, with 10 bases between the two ends. The CDR3 extends over 14 amino acids. The germline V gene encodes CDR1 SGHDN and CDR2 FVKESK. The CDR3 spells CASSQTIDDTEAFF. As DNA, the CDR3 is TGTGCCAGCAGCCAAACCATAGACGACACTGAAGCTTTCTTT.

There are a few counts of this clone. The gene calls are TRBV6-6 and TRBJ2-1, with TRBD2 identical over 13 bases. The junction had 4 bases not matched to a gene; V was cut back by 6 bases and J by 5 bases. Germline V CDR1 and CDR2: MNHNY, SVGAGI (reference sequence). The length of the CDR3 is 15 residues. The CDR3: CASSTSGRGNNEQFF. DNA of the CDR3: TGTGCCAGCAGCACTAGCGGGAGGGGCAACAATGAGCAGTTCTTC.